This is a list of T cell receptor beta chains from one sample in a study of OX40 agonist ivuxolimab in advanced cancers. Assay: immunoSEQ multiplex PCR; the TCRdb copy retains only in-frame clones and omits some. Of tens of thousands of clones listed, 86% were seen once; the top ten hold roughly 2.3%. Sequencing was performed on CD4+ or CD8+ T cells sorted from blood, taken in a trial of the OX40 agonist ivuxolimab. The receptors come from an adult with an advanced solid tumor such as melanoma, head and neck, liver or kidney cancer. Each CDR3 is given with its conserved first and last residue. The order of the fields is J gene, V gene, D gene, clone size, CDR3 protein, CDR3 DNA. The D gene is left open where the match is weak. Only some rows state a clone size, as once, few, many or a class for expanded clones.

>TRBJ2-3|TRBV14|.|once
CASSRGTDTQYF
TGTGCCAGCAGCCGTGGCACAGATACGCAGTATTTT
>TRBJ1-4|TRBV5-6|.|few
CASSLLGQINEKLFF
TGTGCCAGCAGCTTGCTCGGGCAGATTAATGAAAAACTGTTTTTT
>TRBJ1-4|TRBV7-2|TRBD1|.
CASSQGNRGIGANEKLFF
TGTGCCAGCAGCCAGGGGAACAGGGGTATAGGGGCTAATGAAAAACTGTTTTTT
>TRBJ2-1|TRBV6-5|.|.
CASSFDRITYNEQFF
TGTGCCAGCAGTTTTGACAGGATCACCTACAATGAGCAGTTCTTC
>TRBJ2-1|TRBV6-1|TRBD2|.
CASSDQRGAYNEQFF
TGTGCCAGCAGTGACCAGCGGGGGGCTTACAATGAGCAGTTCTTC
>TRBJ1-2|TRBV2|.|.
CASSEGGSDGYTF
TGTGCCAGCAGTGAAGGGGGTTCAGATGGCTACACCTTC
>TRBJ2-7|TRBV5-4|TRBD1|.
CASSLGGTGSYEQYF
TGTGCCAGCAGCTTGGGCGGGACAGGGAGCTACGAGCAGTACTTC
>TRBJ2-7|TRBV5-1|.|.
CASMDTPSSYEQYF
TGCGCCAGCATGGACACCCCGAGCTCCTACGAGCAGTACTTC
>TRBJ1-3|TRBV6-1|TRBD1|.
CASSGRDRGSGNTIYF
TGTGCCAGCAGTGGCCGTGACAGGGGCTCTGGAAACACCATATATTTT
>TRBJ2-7|TRBV9|.|.
CASSPGITYEQYF
TGTGCCAGCAGCCCCGGGATAACCTACGAGCAGTACTTC
>TRBJ2-1|TRBV19|.|.
CASSRQRNEQFF
TGTGCCAGTAGTAGACAGCGTAATGAGCAGTTCTTC
>TRBJ2-3|TRBV5-1|TRBD1|.
CASSLGTGPRDTQYF
TGCGCCAGCAGCTTGGGGACAGGGCCGAGGGATACGCAGTATTTT
>TRBJ2-3|TRBV5-6|.|.
CASSGMGADTQYF
TGTGCCAGCAGCGGGATGGGGGCAGATACGCAGTATTTT
>TRBJ1-1|TRBV14|TRBD1|.
CASSQLPGTGGAFF
TGTGCCAGCAGCCAGCTACCCGGGACAGGTGGAGCTTTCTTT
>TRBJ1-1|TRBV27|.|.
CASKGGNTEAFF
TGTGCCAGCAAAGGGGGGAACACTGAAGCTTTCTTT